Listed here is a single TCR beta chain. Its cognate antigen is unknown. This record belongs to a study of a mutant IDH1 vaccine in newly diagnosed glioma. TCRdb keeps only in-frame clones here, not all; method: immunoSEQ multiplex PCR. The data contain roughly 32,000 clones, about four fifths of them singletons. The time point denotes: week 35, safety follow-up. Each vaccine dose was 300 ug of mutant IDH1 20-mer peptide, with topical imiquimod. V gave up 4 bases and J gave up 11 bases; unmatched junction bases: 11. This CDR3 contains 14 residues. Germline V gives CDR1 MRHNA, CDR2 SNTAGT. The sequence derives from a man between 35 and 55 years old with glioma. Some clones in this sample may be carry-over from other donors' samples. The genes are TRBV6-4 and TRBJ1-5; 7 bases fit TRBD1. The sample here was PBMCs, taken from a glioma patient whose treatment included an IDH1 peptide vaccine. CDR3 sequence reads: CASSATDRSRTQHF. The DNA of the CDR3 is TGTGCCAGCAGTGCTACGGACAGGTCTAGGACCCAGCATTTT.